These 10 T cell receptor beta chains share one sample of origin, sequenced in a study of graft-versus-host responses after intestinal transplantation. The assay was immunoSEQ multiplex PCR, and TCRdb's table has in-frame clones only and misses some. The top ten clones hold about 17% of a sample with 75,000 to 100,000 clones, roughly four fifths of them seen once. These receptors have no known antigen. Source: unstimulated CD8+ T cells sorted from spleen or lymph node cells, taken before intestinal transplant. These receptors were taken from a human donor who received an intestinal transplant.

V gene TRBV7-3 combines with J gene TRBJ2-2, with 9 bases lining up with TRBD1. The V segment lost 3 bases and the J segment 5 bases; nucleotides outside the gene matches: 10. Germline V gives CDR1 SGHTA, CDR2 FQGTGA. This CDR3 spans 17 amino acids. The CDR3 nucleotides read TGTGCCAGCAGCTTCGACCCGGACAGGGGTATGACCGGGGAGCTGTTTTTT. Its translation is CASSFDPDRGMTGELFF.

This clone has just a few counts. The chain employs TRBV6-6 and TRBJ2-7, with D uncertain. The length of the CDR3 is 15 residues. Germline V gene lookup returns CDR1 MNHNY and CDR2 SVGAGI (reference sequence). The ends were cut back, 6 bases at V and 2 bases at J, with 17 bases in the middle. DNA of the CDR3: TGTGCCAGCAGCCCCCCGTTTGGGCCAACCTACGAGCAGTACTTC. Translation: CASSPPFGPTYEQYF.

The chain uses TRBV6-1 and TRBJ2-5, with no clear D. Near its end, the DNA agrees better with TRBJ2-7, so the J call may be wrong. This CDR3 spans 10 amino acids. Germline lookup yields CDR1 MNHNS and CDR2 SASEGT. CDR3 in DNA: TGTGCCGGCCTAGACTACGAGCAGTACTTC. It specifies CAGLDYEQYF.

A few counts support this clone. CDR3 region: CASSLTREGPAYEQYF. CDR3 in DNA: TGCGCCAGCAGCTTGACGAGGGAGGGCCCGGCTTACGAGCAGTACTTC. This sequence joins TRBV5-1 and TRBJ2-7; 7 nucleotides match TRBD2. Germline CDR1 SGHRS, CDR2 YFSETQ. V lost 1 base and J lost 4; bases outside the gene matches: 11. The CDR3 consists of 16 residues.

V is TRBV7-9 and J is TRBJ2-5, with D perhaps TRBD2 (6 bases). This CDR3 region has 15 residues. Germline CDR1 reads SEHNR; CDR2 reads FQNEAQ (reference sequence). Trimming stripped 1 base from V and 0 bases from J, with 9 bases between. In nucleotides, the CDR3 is TGTGCCAGCAGCTTAGATGGGGGGTACCAAGAGACCCAGTACTTC. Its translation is CASSLDGGYQETQYF.

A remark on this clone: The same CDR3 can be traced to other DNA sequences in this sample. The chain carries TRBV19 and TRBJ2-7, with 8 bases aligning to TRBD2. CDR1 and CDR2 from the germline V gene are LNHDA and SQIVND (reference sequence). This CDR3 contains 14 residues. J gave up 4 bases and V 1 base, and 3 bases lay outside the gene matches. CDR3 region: CASSIAGGPYEQYF. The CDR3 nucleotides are TGTGCCAGTAGTATAGCGGGAGGGCCTTACGAGCAGTACTTC.

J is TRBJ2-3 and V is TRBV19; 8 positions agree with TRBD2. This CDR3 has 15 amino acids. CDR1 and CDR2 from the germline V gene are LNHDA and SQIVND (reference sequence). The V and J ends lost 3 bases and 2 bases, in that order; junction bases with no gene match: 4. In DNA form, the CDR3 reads TGTGCCAGTAGTATTAAAGCGGGGGCCACAGATACGCAGTATTTT. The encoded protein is CASSIKAGATDTQYF. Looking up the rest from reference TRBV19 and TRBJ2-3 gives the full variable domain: DGGITQSPKYLFRKEGQNVTLSCEQNLNHDAMYWYRQDPGQGLRLIYYSQIVNDFQKGDIAEGYSVSREKKESFPLTVTSAQKNPTAFYLCASSIKAGATDTQYFGPGTRLTVL.

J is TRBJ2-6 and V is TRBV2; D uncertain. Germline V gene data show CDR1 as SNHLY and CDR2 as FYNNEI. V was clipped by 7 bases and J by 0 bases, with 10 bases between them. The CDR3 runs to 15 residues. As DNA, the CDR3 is TGTGCCAGCATCCGTGCAGCCTCTGGGGCCAACGTCCTGACTTTC. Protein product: CASIRAASGANVLTF.

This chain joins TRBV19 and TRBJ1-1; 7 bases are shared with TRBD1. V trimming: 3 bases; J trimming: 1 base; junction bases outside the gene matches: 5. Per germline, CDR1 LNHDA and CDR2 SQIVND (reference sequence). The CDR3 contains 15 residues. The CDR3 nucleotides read TGTGCCAGTAGTATGCCAGGGGGGAGGAACACTGAAGCTTTCTTT. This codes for CASSMPGGRNTEAFF.

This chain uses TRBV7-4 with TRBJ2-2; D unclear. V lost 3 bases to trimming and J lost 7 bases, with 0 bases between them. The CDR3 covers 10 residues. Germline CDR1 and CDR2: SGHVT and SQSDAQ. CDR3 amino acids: CASSFGELFF. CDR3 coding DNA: TGTGCCAGCAGCTTCGGGGAGCTGTTTTTT.